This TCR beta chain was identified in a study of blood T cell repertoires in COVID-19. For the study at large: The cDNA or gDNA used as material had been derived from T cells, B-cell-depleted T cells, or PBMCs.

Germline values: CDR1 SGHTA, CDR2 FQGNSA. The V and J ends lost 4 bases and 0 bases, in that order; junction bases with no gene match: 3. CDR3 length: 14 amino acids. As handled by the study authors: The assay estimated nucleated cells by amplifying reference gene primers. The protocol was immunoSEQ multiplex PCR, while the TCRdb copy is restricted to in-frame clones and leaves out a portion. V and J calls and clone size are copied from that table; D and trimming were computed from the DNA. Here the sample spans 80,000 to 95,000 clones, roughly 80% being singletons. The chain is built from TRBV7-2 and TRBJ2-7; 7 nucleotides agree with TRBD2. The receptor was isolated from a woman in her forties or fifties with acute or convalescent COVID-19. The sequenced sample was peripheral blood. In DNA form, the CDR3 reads TGTGCCAGCAGCTCCGAGCGGGGCTCCTACGAGCAGTACTTC. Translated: CASSSERGSYEQYF.